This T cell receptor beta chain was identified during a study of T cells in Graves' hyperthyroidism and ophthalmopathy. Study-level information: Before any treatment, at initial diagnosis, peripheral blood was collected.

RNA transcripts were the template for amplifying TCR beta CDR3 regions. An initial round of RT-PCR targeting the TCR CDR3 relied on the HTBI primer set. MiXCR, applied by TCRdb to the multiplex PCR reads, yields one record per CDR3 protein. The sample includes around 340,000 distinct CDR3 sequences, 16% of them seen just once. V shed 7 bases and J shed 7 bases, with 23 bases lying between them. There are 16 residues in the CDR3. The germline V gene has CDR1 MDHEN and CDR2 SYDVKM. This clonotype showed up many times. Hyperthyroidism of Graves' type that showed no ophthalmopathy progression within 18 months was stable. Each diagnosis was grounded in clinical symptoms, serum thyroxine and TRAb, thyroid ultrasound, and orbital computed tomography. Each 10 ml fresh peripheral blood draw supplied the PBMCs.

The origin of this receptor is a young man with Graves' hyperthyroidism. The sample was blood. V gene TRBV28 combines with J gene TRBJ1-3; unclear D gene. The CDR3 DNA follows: TGTGCCAGCACCCCCTCTATGGCTGACGGAAGGAACACCATATATTTT. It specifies CASTPSMADGRNTIYF.